A single sample is the source of the 14 T cell receptor beta chains below, sequenced in a study of cytomegalovirus exposure and HLA in healthy donors (TCRdb year 2017). Receptor libraries were prepared by the immunoSEQ multiplex PCR assay. A mixture of 60 forward primers for TCR Vbeta segments and 13 reverse primers for TCR Jbeta segments was used in the multiplex PCR. As stored in TCRdb, this immuneACCESS dataset retains in-frame rearrangements with V and J assigned. A fraction of the clones does not appear; measured against another copy, unresolved V genes explain less than half of the discrepancy, and the remainder lacks a known reason. The table for this sample lists about 200,000 clones. The top ten clonotypes cover approximately 0.74% of the sample. Sequencing was done on a sample of PBMCs. The receptors were sampled from a boy aged 5-17 years in good health and CMV-seronegative.

The chain uses TRBV4-1 and TRBJ1-3; D gene unclear. Germline-derived CDR1 and CDR2 are MGHRA and YSYEKL. This CDR3 comprises 17 residues. The V gene lost 0 bases and the J gene lost 0 bases, with 12 bases spanning the gap. CDR3: CASSQDARFPSGNTIYF. As DNA, the CDR3 is TGCGCCAGCAGCCAAGATGCCCGGTTCCCCTCTGGAAACACCATATATTTT.

This chain links TRBV6-5 with TRBJ1-1, with 7 bases lining up with TRBD1. This CDR3 has 15 amino acids. Germline CDR1 is MNHEY and CDR2 is SVGAGI. V gave up 5 bases and J gave up 4 bases; unmatched junction bases: 10. CDR3 DNA: TGTGCCAGCAGTGCCCACACAGGGGTTGCCACTGAAGCTTTCTTT. Protein: CASSAHTGVATEAFF.

The chain uses TRBV20-1 and TRBJ1-1, with 7 bases that match TRBD1. The junction had 1 base not matched to a gene; V was cut back by 8 bases and J by 1 base. This CDR3 region has 11 residues. Germline V gene lookup returns CDR1 DFQATT and CDR2 SNEGSKA (reference sequence). The CDR3 coding sequence is TGCAGTAACAGGGGGAACACTGAAGCTTTCTTT. Its translation is CSNRGNTEAFF.

The chain links TRBV9 to TRBJ1-2; a weak D match, TRBD1 (5 bases). The V end lost 0 bases, the J end lost 8 bases, and 14 bases lay between the germline ends. The CDR3 is made up of 14 amino acids. Germline CDR1 SGDLS, CDR2 YYNGEE. The CDR3 nucleotides are TGTGCCAGCAGCGTAGTAGTCGGGGGAGGAGGCTACACCTTC. Amino acid sequence: CASSVVVGGGGYTF.

The chain recombines TRBV18 with TRBJ2-3; 7 bases agree with TRBD2. V was pared by 6 bases and J by 1 base, with 7 bases of the junction left unmatched. The CDR3 is 15 amino acids. CDR1 is KGHSH and CDR2 is LQKENI in the germline V gene. The CDR3 spells CASSSGGGGTDTQYF. In DNA form, the CDR3 reads TGTGCCAGCTCTTCGGGCGGGGGAGGCACAGATACGCAGTATTTT.

The V and J genes are TRBV19 and TRBJ1-1, with D hard to call. CDR3 length: 15 residues. V dropped 2 bases and J dropped 3 bases, with 13 bases sitting between them. CDR1 LNHDA and CDR2 SQIVND come from the germline V gene (reference sequence). CDR3 region: CASSITSRLDTEAFF. CDR3 in DNA: TGTGCCAGTAGTATAACCAGTCGTTTGGACACTGAAGCTTTCTTT.

This chain's CDR3 is CASSQGVNSPLHF. CDR3 DNA sequence: TGTGCCAGCAGTCAGGGGGTTAATTCACCCCTCCACTTT. The V and J genes are TRBV25-1 and TRBJ1-6; 7 nucleotides align to TRBD1. Germline V gene data show CDR1 as MGHDK and CDR2 as SYGVNS. CDR3 length: 13 amino acids. V was pared by 5 bases and J by 6 bases, with 1 base of the junction left unmatched.

This rearrangement joins TRBV9 to TRBJ2-3, with D possibly matching TRBD2 (7 bases). Trimming cost V 4 bases and J 2 bases, with 17 bases left between them. CDR1 is SGDLS and CDR2 is YYNGEE in the germline V gene. The CDR3 has 16 residues. CDR3 bases: TGTGCCAGCAGCCCCGAGGGGGGGTGGGCCACAGATACGCAGTATTTT. It yields the protein CASSPEGGWATDTQYF. Complete variable domain (other parts from reference TRBV9 and TRBJ2-3): DSGVTQTPKHLITATGQRVTLRCSPRSGDLSVYWYQQSLDQGLQFLIQYYNGEERAKGNILERFSAQQFPDLHSELNLSSLELGDSALYFCASSPEGGWATDTQYFGPGTRLTVL.

This chain joins TRBV4-1 and TRBJ1-1; TRBD1 agrees at 9 bases. Germline V gene sequence: CDR1 MGHRA, CDR2 YSYEKL. The junction had 3 bases not matched to a gene; V was cut back by 1 base and J by 6 bases. The length of the CDR3 is 14 residues. The CDR3, as DNA: TGCGCCAGCAGCCAAGGGACAGGGGCCTCTGAAGCTTTCTTT. It codes for CASSQGTGASEAFF.

About this clone: A junction end diverges from the germline sequence, so it may reflect a read error. The chain combines TRBV2 with TRBJ2-7; the D is unclear. Germline V gives CDR1 SNHLY, CDR2 FYNNEI. This CDR3 is built from 12 residues. CDR3: CASSDAGTEPKF. The CDR3 DNA reads as TGTGCCAGCAGTGATGCCGGAACAGAGCCTAAATTC.

This sequence joins TRBV2 and TRBJ2-2; the match to TRBD2 covers 11 bases. The CDR3 consists of 15 residues. Germline V gene sequence: CDR1 SNHLY, CDR2 FYNNEI. The V gene end was trimmed by 5 bases and the J gene end by 7 bases; junction bases not matched to a gene: 6. The CDR3 reads CASSLAGGRNGELFF. In nucleotides, the CDR3 is TGTGCCAGCAGTTTAGCGGGGGGGCGAAACGGGGAGCTGTTTTTT.

The chain carries TRBV11-3 and TRBJ2-2; 8 bases line up with TRBD2. This CDR3 comprises 18 residues. Germline assignment: CDR1 SGHNT and CDR2 YENEEA. V shed 0 bases and J 0 bases; nucleotides not matched to a gene: 6. CDR3: CASSLDFQRGSNTGELFF. The CDR3 DNA is TGTGCCAGCAGCTTAGATTTTCAGCGGGGGTCGAACACCGGGGAGCTGTTTTTT.

The chain is built from TRBV5-1 and TRBJ1-1; 8 nucleotides agree with TRBD1. The germline gives CDR1 SGHRS, CDR2 YFSETQ. The CDR3 is 15 residues long. J gave up 1 base and V 2 bases, and 4 bases lay outside the gene matches. This chain's CDR3 is CASSFLGQENTEAFF. The CDR3 DNA is TGCGCCAGCAGCTTCTTGGGACAGGAGAACACTGAAGCTTTCTTT.

The rearrangement uses TRBV20-1 and TRBJ2-7; 7 nucleotides match TRBD1. The CDR3 is made up of 11 amino acids. V dropped 7 bases and J dropped 3; count of bases not matched to a gene: 3. CDR1 DFQATT and CDR2 SNEGSKA come from the germline V gene (reference sequence). The CDR3 sequence: CSVAGGYEQYF. The CDR3 DNA is TGCAGTGTCGCAGGGGGCTACGAGCAGTACTTC.